This entry lists 9 T cell receptor beta chains sequenced from one sample in a study of T-cell reconstitution after alpha-beta-depleted transplantation in children. Preparation of the TCRbeta library involved a method that used unique molecular identifiers. One entry per CDR3 protein, called by TCRdb with MiXCR from the PCR reads. Of over 70,000 distinct CDR3 sequences in the sample, 8% to 9% were seen once. The sequences come from PBMCs from the stem cell graft donor, collected from the stem cell graft. These receptor sequences come from a human donor who donated a stem cell graft to a child with congenital amegakaryocytic thrombocytopenia.

J is TRBJ2-7 and V is TRBV7-2; 9 bases are shared with TRBD1. There are 16 residues in the CDR3. V was clipped by 1 base and J by 6 bases; unmatched bases: 10. CDR1 and CDR2 (germline): SGHTA, FQGNSA. CDR3 in DNA: TGTGCCAGCAGCTTAGTCTTAGGGACAGGGTCTGGCGAGCAGTACTTC. It encodes CASSLVLGTGSGEQYF. The full variable domain, with the rest looked up from reference TRBV7-2 and TRBJ2-7, is GAGVSQSPSNKVTEKGKDVELRCDPISGHTALYWYRQSLGQGLEFLIYFQGNSAPDKSGLPSDRFSAERTGGSVSTLTIQRTQQEDSAVYLCASSLVLGTGSGEQYFGPGTRLTVT.

This clonotype was counted many times. The chain employs TRBV12-3 or TRBV12-4 and TRBJ1-4; weak D call: TRBD1 (5 bases). The CDR3 consists of 16 residues. Deletions cut 5 bases from V and 8 bases from J, with 21 bases between. CDR3: CASSDGTPSTHEKLFF. DNA for the CDR3: TGTGCCAGCAGTGATGGGACCCCCTCAACCCACGAAAAACTGTTTTTT.

This clonotype ranks as medium-sized. This chain uses TRBV12-3 or TRBV12-4 with TRBJ1-1; D is possibly TRBD1 (5 bases). The CDR3 totals 13 residues. Trimming cost V 6 bases and J 5 bases, with 13 bases left between them. This CDR3 reads CASRQAFGTEAFF. CDR3 coding DNA: TGTGCCAGCAGACAGGCGTTCGGAACTGAAGCTTTCTTT.

This clonotype was observed many times. The genes are TRBV20-1 and TRBJ1-2; the D is unclear. The CDR3 spans 14 residues. Trimming shortened V by 5 bases and J by 4 bases, and 17 bases separated the two germline ends. From germline, CDR1 is DFQATT and CDR2 SNEGSKA (reference sequence). DNA of the CDR3: TGCAGTGCTGAGTCCCAGGCTCAAGTCTATGGCTACACCTTC. It encodes CSAESQAQVYGYTF.

The V and J genes are TRBV4-1 and TRBJ2-4; no definite D call. The V gene's germline CDR1 is MGHRA and CDR2 YSYEKL. V was clipped by 3 bases and J by 0 bases, with 12 bases between them. This CDR3 comprises 16 residues. The CDR3 loop reads CASSHTWLGAKNIQYF. The DNA for the CDR3 is TGCGCCAGCAGCCACACCTGGTTAGGAGCCAAAAACATTCAGTACTTC.

This clonotype was seen many times. This rearrangement joins TRBV7-9 to TRBJ2-1; D remains unclear. Germline V CDR1 and CDR2: SEHNR, FQNEAQ (reference sequence). V shed 1 base and J shed 4 bases, with 14 bases lying between them. CDR3 size: 16 residues. The CDR3 DNA follows: TGTGCCAGCAGCTTAGACTATGGGTGGAGTTACAATGAGCAGTTCTTC. Its translation: CASSLDYGWSYNEQFF.

This clonotype has at least ten counts. The chain combines TRBV7-2 with TRBJ2-7; D tentatively fits TRBD1 or TRBD2 (5 bases each). Germline V lookup: CDR1 SGHTA, CDR2 FQGNSA. This CDR3 is built from 14 residues. Trimming shortened V by 5 bases and J by 1 base, and 12 bases separated the two germline ends. CDR3 DNA: TGTGCCAGCAGCCCAGGGAGAGCTTCCTACGAGCAGTACTTC. It codes for CASSPGRASYEQYF.

The chain links TRBV7-2 to TRBJ1-1; a possible D gene is TRBD1 (5 bases). Per germline, CDR1 SGHTA and CDR2 FQGNSA. The CDR3 extends over 15 amino acids. Trimming shortened V by 5 bases and J by 8 bases, and 21 bases separated the two germline ends. The chain's CDR3 is CASSLIGESRGEAFF. In DNA, the CDR3 is TGTGCCAGCAGCCTTATTGGAGAGTCACGGGGGGAAGCTTTCTTT.

This clonotype showed up many times. This chain uses TRBV6-2 or TRBV6-3 with TRBJ1-4; D unclear. V lost 6 bases and J lost 0, with 11 bases in between. Per germline, CDR1 MNHEY and CDR2 SVGEGT. The CDR3 totals 15 residues. The CDR3 is CASSQEVATNEKLFF. The CDR3 coding sequence is TGTGCCAGCAGCCAAGAGGTCGCAACTAATGAAAAACTGTTTTTT.